Each of the 27 T cell receptor beta chains below was sequenced from the same sample in a study of blood T cell repertoires in COVID-19. Method: immunoSEQ multiplex PCR; TCRdb's copy keeps in-frame clones and lacks some. The sample records roughly 100,000 clones, about 89% being singletons. The sample taken for sequencing was peripheral blood. The receptors come from a human donor in a cohort sampled during active COVID-19.

This chain connects TRBV19 to TRBJ1-3; 8 bases line up with TRBD1. CDR3 length: 13 amino acids. In germline, CDR1 is LNHDA, CDR2 SQIVND (reference sequence). The J segment lost 9 bases and the V segment lost 5 bases, leaving 6 bases of the junction unmatched. Written as DNA, the CDR3 is TGTGCCAGTAGTGGACAGGGCGGTGGCACCATATATTTT. Amino acids: CASSGQGGGTIYF.

The chain joins TRBV3-1 (or the pseudogene TRBV3-2) to TRBJ1-5; D is perhaps TRBD1 (5 bases). The CDR3 totals 17 residues. With 4 bases removed from V and 0 bases from J, the gap between germline ends came to 16 bases. From germline, CDR1 is LGHDT and CDR2 YNNKEL (reference sequence). DNA for the CDR3: TGTGCCAGCAGCCCCCCGGTTAGACAGTATAGCAATCAGCCCCAGCATTTT. Residues: CASSPPVRQYSNQPQHF.

The J gene is TRBJ1-2, the V gene TRBV18, with D possibly being TRBD1 (6 bases). The CDR3 sequence is 13 residues long. Trimming removed 3 bases at V and 5 bases at J, with 10 bases between. CDR1 is KGHSH, CDR2 LQKENI, per germline. The CDR3 bases are TGTGCCAGCTCACCGAAGGGGGGGTATGGCTACACCTTC. Its translation is CASSPKGGYGYTF.

This sequence joins TRBV2 and TRBJ1-2; a possible D gene is TRBD1 (6 bases). This CDR3 contains 13 residues. The germline gives CDR1 SNHLY, CDR2 FYNNEI. The germline V and J ends were trimmed by 6 bases and 6 bases, with 14 bases remaining between them. The CDR3 sequence is CASRKQGPDGYTF. As DNA, the CDR3 is TGTGCCAGCAGAAAACAGGGACCAGATGGCTACACCTTC.

This chain joins TRBV18 and TRBJ1-2; maybe TRBD1 (6 bases). Trimming left V 3 bases short and J 3 bases short, with 11 bases between. The CDR3 covers 14 residues. The germline V gene has CDR1 KGHSH and CDR2 LQKENI. CDR3 DNA sequence: TGTGCCAGCTCACCTCAGGGGTTAGACTATGGCTACACCTTC. Protein: CASSPQGLDYGYTF.

This chain uses TRBV25-1 with TRBJ1-4; D gene uncertain. V lost 6 bases to trimming and J lost 2 bases, with 10 bases between them. The CDR3 has 14 amino acids. Germline-derived CDR1 and CDR2 are MGHDK and SYGVNS. CDR3 sequence: CASSKVGTNEKLFF. The DNA of the CDR3 is TGTGCCAGCAGCAAGGTGGGCACTAATGAAAAACTGTTTTTT.

The chain carries TRBV4-3 and TRBJ1-4; D unclear. With 2 bases removed from V and 1 base from J, the gap between germline ends came to 14 bases. The CDR3 length is 17 residues. The V gene's germline CDR1 is LGHNA and CDR2 YSLEER. The CDR3 DNA follows: TGCGCCAGCAGCCAACTGGGAGCAGTCGTAACTAATGAAAAACTGTTTTTT. It yields the protein CASSQLGAVVTNEKLFF.

J is TRBJ1-5 and V is TRBV6-1; TRBD1 is a possible D gene (5 bases). V was trimmed by 2 bases and J by 0 bases, leaving 8 bases between them. CDR3 length equals 15 residues. Germline CDR1 and CDR2: MNHNS and SASEGT. CDR3 nucleotides: TGTGCCAGCAGTGAATTCAGGGCTAGCAATCAGCCCCAGCATTTT. As protein: CASSEFRASNQPQHF.

The chain carries TRBV6-5 and TRBJ1-2, with unresolved D. V was clipped by 4 bases and J by 4 bases, with 13 bases between them. CDR3 size: 14 residues. The germline V gene encodes CDR1 MNHEY and CDR2 SVGAGI. The CDR3 region is CASSLKGRSYGYTF. The CDR3 DNA sequence: TGTGCCAGCAGTTTAAAAGGGAGAAGCTATGGCTACACCTTC.

The chain employs TRBV3-1 (or the pseudogene TRBV3-2) and TRBJ2-3, with TRBD2 identical over 10 bases. J was trimmed by 1 base and V by 4 bases; bases with no gene match: 20. Per germline, CDR1 LGHDT and CDR2 YNNKEL (reference sequence). The CDR3 is 21 amino acids. The CDR3 DNA reads as TGTGCCAGCAGCCCAGTAGCGGGGGGCGGAATACTAGGGGTAGGCACAGATACGCAGTATTTT. It translates to CASSPVAGGGILGVGTDTQYF.

In DNA, the CDR3 is TGTGCCAGCAGTTTGGGGACAGCTGGAAACACCATATATTTT. It yields the protein CASSLGTAGNTIYF. The rearrangement links TRBV6-5 to TRBJ1-3, with TRBD1 identical over 7 bases. This CDR3 spans 14 amino acids. CDR1 and CDR2 from the germline V gene are MNHEY and SVGAGI. Germline trimming cut 4 bases from V and 2 bases from J; bases unmatched to any gene: 2.

The chain links TRBV6-5 to TRBJ1-6; tentatively, D is TRBD1 (5 bases). Looked up from germline, CDR1 is MNHEY and CDR2 is SVGAGI. The V and J ends lost 1 base and 6 bases respectively, with 10 bases between them. The CDR3 length is 15 residues. CDR3 sequence (DNA): TGTGCCAGCAGTTACTTCAGGGTAAGTAATTCACCCCTCCACTTT. Translation: CASSYFRVSNSPLHF.

This chain joins TRBV5-6 and TRBJ2-7; D is unresolved. The germline CDR1 and CDR2 sequences are SGHDT and YYEEEE. This CDR3 spans 12 amino acids. V lost 1 base, J lost 3 bases, and 5 bases lay in between. The CDR3, as DNA: TGTGCCAGCAGCTTGACAGACTACGAGCAGTACTTC. Translating it yields CASSLTDYEQYF.

The genes are TRBV5-1 and TRBJ1-1, with TRBD1 as a possible D gene (6 bases). The CDR3 runs 15 residues. The germline V gene encodes CDR1 SGHRS and CDR2 YFSETQ. Trimming left V 3 bases short and J 5 bases short, with 17 bases between. The CDR3 loop reads CASSYHEGVETEAFF. The CDR3 DNA follows: TGCGCCAGCAGCTACCATGAGGGGGTTGAGACTGAAGCTTTCTTT. The whole variable domain, remainder taken from reference TRBV5-1 and TRBJ1-1, is KAGVTQTPRYLIKTRGQQVTLSCSPISGHRSVSWYQQTPGQGLQFLFEYFSETQRNKGNFPGRFSGRQFSNSRSEMNVSTLELGDSALYLCASSYHEGVETEAFFGQGTRLTVV.

This chain connects TRBV6-2 or TRBV6-3 to TRBJ1-2; weak D call: TRBD1 (6 bases). The CDR3 contains 14 residues. The germline gives CDR1 MNHEY, CDR2 SVGEGT. V lost 5 bases to trimming and J lost 4 bases, with 14 bases between them. The CDR3 loop reads CASSRQQGTYGYTF. CDR3 nucleotide sequence: TGTGCCAGCAGTAGACAACAGGGAACCTATGGCTACACCTTC.

V usage is TRBV7-2 and J usage is TRBJ1-2, with D possibly matching TRBD1 (6 bases). The CDR3 spans 14 residues. Per the germline V gene, CDR1 is SGHTA and CDR2 is FQGNSA. Trimming stripped 5 bases from V and 5 bases from J, with 15 bases between. The CDR3 sequence is CASSPATGLYGYTF. DNA for the CDR3: TGTGCCAGCAGCCCAGCGACAGGATTGTATGGCTACACCTTC.

This clone was picked up a small number of times. The chain combines TRBV6-5 with TRBJ1-5; 11 positions agree with TRBD1. V lost 4 bases and J lost 5; bases outside the gene matches: 1. This CDR3 has 14 residues. The germline V gene encodes CDR1 MNHEY and CDR2 SVGAGI. The CDR3 sequence is CASSSDRGHQPQHF. The CDR3 DNA follows: TGTGCCAGCAGTTCGGACAGGGGGCATCAGCCCCAGCATTTT.

This rearrangement joins TRBV7-3 to TRBJ2-1; the D gene is possibly TRBD1 (6 bases). Trimming shortened V by 5 bases and J by 8 bases, and 13 bases separated the two germline ends. Per the germline V gene, CDR1 is SGHTA and CDR2 is FQGTGA. There are 13 residues in the CDR3. CDR3 in DNA: TGTGCCAGCAGCCCCTTTCACAGGGATGAGCAGTTCTTC. Its translation is CASSPFHRDEQFF.

The chain links TRBV29-1 to TRBJ2-7; D not certain. Germline lookup yields CDR1 SQVTM and CDR2 ANQGSEA. Trimming took 4 bases from V and 3 from J, leaving 10 bases between them. This CDR3 contains 12 residues. The CDR3 DNA reads as TGCAGCGTTGGTCAGGTGGGCTACGAGCAGTACTTC. Its translation: CSVGQVGYEQYF.

V usage is TRBV6-5 and J usage is TRBJ1-4; 10 bases match TRBD1. The CDR3 consists of 15 residues. V was pared by 6 bases and J by 11 bases, with 12 bases of the junction left unmatched. Germline loops: CDR1 MNHEY, CDR2 SVGAGI. The CDR3 DNA reads TGTGCCAGCAGACCTGACAGGGGGCGTACAAAGAAACTGTTTTTT. Its translation is CASRPDRGRTKKLFF.

This clone was observed a single time. The chain joins TRBV7-3 to TRBJ2-6; TRBD2 matches 14 bases. This CDR3 is built from 20 residues. V lost 2 bases, J lost 0 bases, and 6 bases stayed unmatched. In germline, CDR1 is SGHTA, CDR2 FQGTGA. The CDR3 is CASSLEGLAGDYSGANVLTF. CDR3 nucleotides: TGTGCCAGCAGCTTAGAGGGACTAGCGGGGGACTACTCTGGGGCCAACGTCCTGACTTTC.

This chain links TRBV18 with TRBJ2-2; D might be TRBD2 (6 bases). V lost 6 bases to trimming and J lost 1 base, with 12 bases between them. The CDR3 sequence is 15 residues long. Germline V CDR1 and CDR2: KGHSH, LQKENI. CDR3 loop: CASSRGGQNTGELFF. Written as DNA, the CDR3 is TGTGCCAGCTCGCGGGGCGGGCAGAACACCGGGGAGCTGTTTTTT.

V is TRBV5-1 and J is TRBJ2-1, with 10 nucleotides matching TRBD1. Trimming cost V 5 bases and J 6 bases; bases outside gene matches: 2. CDR1 and CDR2 (germline): SGHRS, YFSETQ. The CDR3 covers 13 residues. This CDR3 is CASSRDRGNEQFF. CDR3 bases: TGCGCCAGCAGTCGGGACAGGGGCAATGAGCAGTTCTTC. Supplemented by reference TRBV5-1 and TRBJ2-1, the full variable domain reads KAGVTQTPRYLIKTRGQQVTLSCSPISGHRSVSWYQQTPGQGLQFLFEYFSETQRNKGNFPGRFSGRQFSNSRSEMNVSTLELGDSALYLCASSRDRGNEQFFGPGTRLTVL.

This chain joins TRBV4-3 and TRBJ2-5; 7 nucleotides agree with TRBD2. CDR3 size: 16 residues. Trimming took 2 bases from V and 5 from J; bases not matched to a gene: 11. The V gene's germline CDR1 is LGHNA and CDR2 YSLEER. CDR3: CASSQRAPQGGETQYF. Here the CDR3 DNA reads TGCGCCAGCAGCCAAAGAGCTCCTCAGGGAGGGGAGACCCAGTACTTC.

The genes are TRBV30 and TRBJ2-4; a possible D gene is TRBD2 (6 bases). The V gene lost 2 bases and the J gene lost 0 bases, with 17 bases spanning the gap. CDR3 length: 17 residues. Germline assignment: CDR1 GTSNPN and CDR2 SVGIG (reference sequence). CDR3 coding DNA: TGTGCCTGGAGTAACCCTTTAGCGGCACTAGCCAAAAACATTCAGTACTTC. Translating gives CAWSNPLAALAKNIQYF.

The chain has TRBV5-4 and TRBJ2-3; D gene unclear. The ends were cut back, 3 bases at V and 3 bases at J, with 5 bases in the middle. The CDR3 extends over 12 amino acids. The germline CDR1 and CDR2 sequences are SGHNT and YYREEE (reference sequence). The CDR3 DNA reads as TGTGCCAGCAGCTGGAGTACAGATACGCAGTATTTT. Amino acids: CASSWSTDTQYF.

The J gene is TRBJ2-5, the V gene TRBV7-8, with a weak D call TRBD1 (6 bases). V was trimmed by 5 bases and J by 2 bases, leaving 12 bases between them. This CDR3 spans 14 amino acids. The germline CDR1 and CDR2 sequences are SGHVS and FQNEAQ. The CDR3, as DNA: TGTGCCAGCAGCCTGGGGGCGGCACAAGAGACCCAGTACTTC. As protein: CASSLGAAQETQYF.